This T cell receptor (beta chain) emerged from a study of cytomegalovirus exposure and HLA in healthy donors. Study-wide points: TRBV6-2, TRBV6-3 and some other V segments were excluded as indistinguishable.

PCR primers comprised 60 Vbeta and 13 Jbeta primers. Data came from immunoSEQ multiplex PCR; TCRdb stores just in-frame clones and leaves some out. The sample lists about 170,000 clones; 75% to 85% were seen once. As regards this clone: Its antigen remains unknown.

Per germline, CDR1 SGHRS and CDR2 YFSETQ. The V and J ends lost 1 base and 2 bases respectively, with 10 bases between them. The CDR3 extends over 14 amino acids. Sequences were obtained from PBMCs. The TCR originated in a female donor in good health and CMV-seronegative. J is TRBJ2-7 and V is TRBV5-1; D is undetermined. CDR3 region: CASSLTDPTYEQYF. CDR3 in DNA: TGCGCCAGCAGCTTGACAGATCCCACCTACGAGCAGTACTTC.